This T cell receptor (beta chain) is drawn from a study of T cell repertoires in breast cancer (dated by TCRdb to 2016 to 2018). For the study in its entirety: Tumors, lymph nodes and peripheral blood lymphocytes from breast cancer patients were profiled in the study, along with peripheral blood from healthy control donors. The controls were nine healthy donors whose age range was similar to that of the patients. The study reasoned that TCRs shared between breast cancer patients would target shared antigens, given breast cancer's low mutational burden and rare common mutations. Most of the roughly 19 patient tumors analyzed for shared TCRs were ER+/PR+. Tumors and tumor-involved lymph nodes were minced, digested with Liberase and DNase, and then passed through 70-um and 40-um filters. On average, sequencing produced about 500,000 sequences per sample and approximately 10 reads per input cell. Tumor-free lymph nodes were processed with no enzymatic digestion, and blood samples were separated using Ficoll. General conclusions and limits of the study: Shared TCRs showed TRBV7 predominance, possibly reflecting tumor recognition or mispriming bias from eight TRBV7 primers. Because transcript abundance and primer differences skewed clone recovery, emulsion RT-PCR was regarded as qualitative rather than quantitative. Shared TCRs were encoded by various nucleotide sequences, which suggests selection and expansion based on antigen. Roughly 18 TCR pairs were shared across seven or more patient tumors and were rarely found in control blood, which suggested possible tumor specificity. Compared with tumor-free nodes, tumor-involved sentinel lymph nodes shared about fourfold more TCRs with matched tumor repertoires (roughly 8% versus 2%). Genuine antitumor clones may have been missed because singleton TCRs were discarded and only part of each tumor was sampled.

The study used an expanded emulsion RT-PCR method with primers for all TCR V genes to analyze paired alpha-beta TCRs of CD8+ T cells. Before emulsion RT-PCR, CD8+ T cells were isolated using a CD8 positive selection kit and then incubated overnight in 8.5 to 10 IU/mL IL-2. This clonotype was counted once. Its antigen is unknown. No much larger clone is present one base from it, and per-base qualities are unavailable. A single read offers scant evidence. CDR1 and CDR2 are read off the germline V gene as MRHNA and SNTAGT. Unmatched junction bases come to 7, with V trimmed by 5 bases and J by 0 bases. CDR3 length: 15 amino acids, cysteine to phenylalanine. Only the CDR3 portion is preserved as DNA: 45 bases, with reading frame beginning at the first base. The library was obtained by emulsion pairing. A second nested PCR with blocking oligos suppressed unpaired genes, then a third nested PCR added Illumina adaptors and barcodes. Each master mix for emulsion RT-PCR held 5,000-250,000 T cells along with C-region, Stepout and V-region primers. The Micellula Emulsion and Purification Kit was used to make the emulsions, and Qiagen OneStep RT-PCR reagents were used for RT-PCR. Pooled libraries were sequenced with paired-end 2 x 250 reads on an Illumina MiSeq. In the authors' own workflow: Read pairs were joined in Galaxy and clipped at the engineered overlap into separate alpha and beta files; unclipped reads were discarded. Alpha-beta pairs were assigned with CompleteTCR, a MiTCR-based pipeline that links chains sharing read cluster identifiers using an R script. TCR sequences that were observed only once, about 1-3.3% of the total, were removed as potential sequencing errors. The raw public reads went through TCRdb reprocessing: fastp at Q25, MiXCR clone calling, in-frame beta chains kept. For every CDR3 protein sequence, its rows merge into one entry that carries the most common genes and DNA. The V and J calls and clone size are TCRdb's, not the authors'. In all, the sample holds around 43,000 distinct CDR3 sequences, and about 41% of those were seen once. Of the sample, 60% is held by the ten largest clones.

Recombination linked TRBV6-4 to TRBJ2-7; TRBD2 lines up with 7 middle nucleotides. Sample: CD8+ T cells. The sequence derives from a pool of human donors with breast cancer or a healthy control (not recorded which). In nucleotide form, the sequence is TGTGCCAGCAGTCCCGACGGGGGGTCCTCCTACGAGCAGTACTTC. This translates into CASSPDGGSSYEQYF.